This is a list of T cell receptor beta chains from one sample in a study of CD8 T cells in Susac syndrome. MiXCR was run by TCRdb on the immunoSEQ multiplex PCR reads, yielding one entry per CDR3 protein. Here the sample spans around 1,200 distinct CDR3 sequences, roughly 66% being singletons. Material for sequencing was CD8+ TEMRA cells from PBMCs. The receptors derive from a human donor with Susac syndrome. The CDR3 runs from the conserved cysteine through the conserved F or W.

V,CDR3
TRBV3-1,CASSQGLELGAGGYTF
TRBV27,CAGSLGSTGVNYGYTF
TRBV7-2,CASSTSLRDGKTYGYTF
TRBV28,CASSPIISGQRETQYF
TRBV12-3/TRBV12-4,CACSLGGNQPQHF
TRBV14,CATRQGELAGGSYEQYF
TRBV9,CANTGELFF
TRBV5-6,CASRTLTGDYEQFF
TRBV9,CASSELAGNEQFF
TRBV6-5,CASSYPGVEQYF
TRBV11-2,CASSFQPGQGDSKRNTEAFF
TRBV10-3,CAISPLGSTPISENTIYF
TRBV5-8,CASSLEGTSNQPQHF
TRBV19,CASRQGLAGLDTQYF
TRBV2,CASLEGGTDTQYF
TRBV5-6,CASSTQGVFAEAFF
TRBV24-1,CATSEGLDTGELFF
TRBV6-1,CASSLGADPGPYNEQFF
TRBV30,CAWSVGDRGGQPQHF
TRBV29-1,CSVVGSGFSYEQYF
TRBV9,CASSVTRDRGTPGTLKLFF
TRBV10-2,CASSENGRGGVPNNEQFF
TRBV7-9,CASSLASQAKKKLFF
TRBV14,CASCLGELAGGSYEQYF
TRBV3-1,CASSPVIPIVMQDTQYF
TRBV7-3,CASTRLAGHTGELFF
TRBV9,CASSLTRPDTQYF
TRBV13,CASSFGTGDYYGYTF
TRBV7-9,CASSLALAGARDTQYF
TRBV4-3,CASSQGFGQGGIRVNTEAFF
TRBV6-1,CASSYASSTDTQYF
TRBV3-1,CARSQGLEPGAGGYTF
TRBV9,CACSVTGDRGNTGELFF
TRBV12-3/TRBV12-4,CASSTDGGSEAFF
TRBV5-6,CASSLGAPGPVGGYTF
TRBV11-3,CASSSTYRHNEQFF
TRBV19,CASKQGLAGLDTQYF
TRBV13,CASSLSVFGSNNYGYTF
TRBV27,CASSLTDLGNTIYF
TRBV5-6,CASSLAGGETQYF
TRBV19,CASSIGSLELNEQFF
TRBV5-8,CASSPTVSSLNTEAFF
TRBV14,CDISQGELAGGSYEQYF
TRBV19,CASSGGQHSNQPQHF
TRBV28,CATSPGNTEAFF
TRBV7-9,CAIESPGGRQETQYF
TRBV6-2/TRBV6-3,CASSYPVRADEAFF
TRBV6-5,CASSPGGGYEQYF
TRBV7-9,CASSLAFLRLEKNCFF
TRBV19,CASSLIWGQLVSSYNSPLHF
TRBV7-4,CASSLVEGTEAFF
TRBV9,CASSVTRVRGNSGELFF
TRBV24-1,CATSDLRSDTQYF
TRBV29-1,CSVVGTGKNSYEQYF
TRBV9,CASSVARVRGKTGELFF
TRBV7-9,CASSPRGGLKTQYF
TRBV7-3,CASSRLAANTGELFF
TRBV3-1,CASCHDFGGQGVGYTF
TRBV30,CAWSVTVNTEAFF
TRBV29-1,CSVVGTGFSYEQYF